This TCR beta chain comes out of a study of T cell changes during pregnancy in multiple sclerosis. The CDR3 runs 13 residues. V trimming: 4 bases; J trimming: 5 bases; junction bases outside the gene matches: 3. Germline-derived CDR1 and CDR2 are WSHSY and SAAADI. TCRdb keeps only in-frame clones here, not all; method: immunoSEQ multiplex PCR. The sample lists some 30,000 clones; 90% were seen once. The TCR originated in a female donor in good health, enrolled as a control in a pregnancy study. This specimen consisted of CD4+ T cells from peripheral blood mononuclear cells, obtained in the third trimester of pregnancy. V gene TRBV10-2 combines with J gene TRBJ2-5; 8 nucleotides match TRBD1. The CDR3 loop reads CASSGTGSETQYF. CDR3 DNA sequence: TGCGCCAGCAGTGGGACAGGGTCGGAGACCCAGTACTTC.